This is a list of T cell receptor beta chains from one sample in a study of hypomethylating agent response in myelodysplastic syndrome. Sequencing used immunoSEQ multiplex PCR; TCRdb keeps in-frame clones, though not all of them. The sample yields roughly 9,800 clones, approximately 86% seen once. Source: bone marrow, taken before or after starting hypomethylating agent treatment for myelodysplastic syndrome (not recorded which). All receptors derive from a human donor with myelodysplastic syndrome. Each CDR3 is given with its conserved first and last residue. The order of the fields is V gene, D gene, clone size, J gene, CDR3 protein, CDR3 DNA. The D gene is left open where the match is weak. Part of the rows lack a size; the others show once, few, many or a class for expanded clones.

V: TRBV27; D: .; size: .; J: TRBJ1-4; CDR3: CASSLVINEKLFF; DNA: TGTGCCAGCAGTTTAGTTATTAATGAAAAACTGTTTTTT
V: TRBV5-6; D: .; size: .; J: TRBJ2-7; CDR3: CASSPGQGGLYEQYF; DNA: TGTGCCAGCAGCCCCGGGCAGGGAGGCCTCTACGAGCAGTACTTC
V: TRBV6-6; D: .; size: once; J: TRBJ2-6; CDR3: CASTKGVSGANVLTF; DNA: TGTGCCAGCACCAAAGGGGTATCTGGGGCCAACGTCCTGACTTTC
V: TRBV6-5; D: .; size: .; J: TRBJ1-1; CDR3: CASSYMGGTEAFF; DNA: TGTGCCAGCAGTTACATGGGGGGCACTGAAGCTTTCTTT
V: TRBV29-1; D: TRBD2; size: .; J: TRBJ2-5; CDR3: CSGTSGGETQYF; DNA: TGCAGCGGTACTAGCGGGGGGGAGACCCAGTACTTC
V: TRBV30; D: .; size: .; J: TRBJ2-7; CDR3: CAWSVGRATVHEQYF; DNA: TGTGCCTGGAGTGTGGGAAGGGCGACAGTCCACGAGCAGTACTTC
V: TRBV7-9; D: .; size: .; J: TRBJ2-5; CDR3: CASSHPFGSRVQETQYF; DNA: TGTGCCAGCAGCCATCCCTTTGGGAGCAGAGTTCAAGAGACCCAGTACTTC
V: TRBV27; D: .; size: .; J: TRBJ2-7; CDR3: CASSLSPGQPYEQYF; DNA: TGTGCCAGCAGTTTATCCCCTGGACAGCCCTACGAGCAGTACTTC
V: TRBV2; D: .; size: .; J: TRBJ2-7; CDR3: CASSEGRDGYEQYF; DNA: TGTGCCAGCAGTGAGGGAAGGGATGGCTACGAGCAGTACTTC
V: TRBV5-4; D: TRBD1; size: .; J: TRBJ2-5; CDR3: CASSTHGQGAWETQYF; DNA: TGTGCCAGCAGCACACACGGACAGGGGGCTTGGGAGACCCAGTACTTC
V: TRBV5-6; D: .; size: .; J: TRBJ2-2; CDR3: CASSLYTGELFF; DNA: TGTGCCAGCAGCTTATACACCGGGGAGCTGTTTTTT
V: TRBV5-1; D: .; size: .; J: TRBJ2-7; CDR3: CASSFPGGTYEQYF; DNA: TGCGCCAGCAGCTTTCCCGGCGGGACCTACGAGCAGTACTTC
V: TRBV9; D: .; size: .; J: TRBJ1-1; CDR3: CASSVGGLGAEAFF; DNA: TGTGCCAGCAGCGTAGGGGGGCTAGGCGCTGAAGCTTTCTTT
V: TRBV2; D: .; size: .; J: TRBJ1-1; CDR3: CASSRTRTTEAFF; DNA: TGTGCCAGCAGCCGAACCCGAACGACTGAAGCTTTCTTT
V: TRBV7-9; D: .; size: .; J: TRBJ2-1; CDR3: CASSVTQGEQFF; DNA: TGTGCCAGCAGCGTCACACAGGGCGAGCAGTTCTTC
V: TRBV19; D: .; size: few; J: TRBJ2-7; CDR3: CASSIGQPPYEQYF; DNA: TGTGCCAGTAGTATAGGGCAGCCGCCCTACGAGCAGTACTTC
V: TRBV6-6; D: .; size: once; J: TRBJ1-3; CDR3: CASSYLRGFSGNTIYF; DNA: TGTGCCAGCAGTTACCTCAGGGGTTTCTCTGGAAACACCATATATTTT
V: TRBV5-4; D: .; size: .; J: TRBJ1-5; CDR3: CASSLNSDSGLIYSNQPQHF; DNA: TGTGCCAGCAGCTTGAATTCCGACAGTGGCCTGATCTATAGCAATCAGCCCCAGCATTTT
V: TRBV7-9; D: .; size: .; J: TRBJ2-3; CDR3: CASQTPADTQYF; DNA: TGTGCCAGCCAGACCCCCGCAGATACGCAGTATTTT
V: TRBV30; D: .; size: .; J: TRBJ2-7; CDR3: CAWSMTRKFDEQYF; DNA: TGTGCCTGGAGTATGACCCGGAAATTCGACGAGCAGTACTTC
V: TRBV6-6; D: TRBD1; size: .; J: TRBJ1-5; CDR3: CASSWDRVGSNQPQHF; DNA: TGTGCCAGCAGTTGGGACAGGGTAGGGAGCAATCAGCCCCAGCATTTT
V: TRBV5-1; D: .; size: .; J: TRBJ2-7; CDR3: CASNQGTSYEQYF; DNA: TGCGCCAGCAACCAGGGGACTTCCTACGAGCAGTACTTC
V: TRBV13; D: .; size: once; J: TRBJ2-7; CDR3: CASSLAGEGSYEQYF; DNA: TGTGCCAGCAGCTTAGCAGGTGAGGGTTCCTACGAGCAGTACTTC
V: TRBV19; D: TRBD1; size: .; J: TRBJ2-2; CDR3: CASNVGAGGTTGELFF; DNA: TGTGCCAGTAATGTCGGGGCAGGGGGAACCACCGGGGAGCTGTTTTTT
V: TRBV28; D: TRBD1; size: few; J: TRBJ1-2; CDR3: CASSTAGQVFGYTF; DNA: TGTGCCAGCAGTACTGCGGGACAGGTTTTTGGCTACACCTTC
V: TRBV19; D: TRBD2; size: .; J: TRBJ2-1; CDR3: CASSIKRGNNEQFF; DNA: TGTGCCAGTAGTATAAAGCGGGGAAACAATGAGCAGTTCTTC
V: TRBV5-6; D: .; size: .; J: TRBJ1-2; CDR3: CASSFWGNYGYTF; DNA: TGTGCCAGCAGCTTTTGGGGGAACTATGGCTACACCTTC
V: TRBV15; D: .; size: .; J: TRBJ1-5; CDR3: CATSRDLRQTQHF; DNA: TGTGCCACCAGCAGAGACTTACGACAGACCCAGCATTTT
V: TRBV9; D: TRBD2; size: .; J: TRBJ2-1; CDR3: CASRGYTSGGAAGEQFF; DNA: TGTGCCAGTCGAGGGTATACTAGCGGGGGGGCCGCGGGTGAGCAGTTCTTC
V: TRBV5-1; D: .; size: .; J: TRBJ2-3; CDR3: CASGSRAPRDTQYF; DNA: TGCGCCAGCGGTTCCAGGGCCCCACGGGATACGCAGTATTTT
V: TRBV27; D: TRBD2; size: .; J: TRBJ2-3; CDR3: CASSFTSGNTDTQYF; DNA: TGTGCCAGCAGTTTTACTAGCGGGAATACAGATACGCAGTATTTT
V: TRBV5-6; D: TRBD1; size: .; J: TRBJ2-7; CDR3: CASSPGQGAKYEQYF; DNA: TGTGCCAGCAGTCCGGGACAGGGGGCGAAGTACGAGCAGTACTTC
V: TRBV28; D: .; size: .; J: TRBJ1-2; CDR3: CARARGGDYGYTF; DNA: TGTGCCAGGGCCCGGGGGGGCGACTATGGCTACACCTTC
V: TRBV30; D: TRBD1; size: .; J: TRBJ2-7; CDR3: CAWMRTTGAEQYF; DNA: TGTGCCTGGATGCGGACGACAGGGGCCGAGCAGTACTTC
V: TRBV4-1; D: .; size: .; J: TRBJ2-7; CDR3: CASSQGPRAGEQYF; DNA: TGCGCCAGCAGCCAAGGGCCGCGGGCTGGAGAGCAGTACTTC